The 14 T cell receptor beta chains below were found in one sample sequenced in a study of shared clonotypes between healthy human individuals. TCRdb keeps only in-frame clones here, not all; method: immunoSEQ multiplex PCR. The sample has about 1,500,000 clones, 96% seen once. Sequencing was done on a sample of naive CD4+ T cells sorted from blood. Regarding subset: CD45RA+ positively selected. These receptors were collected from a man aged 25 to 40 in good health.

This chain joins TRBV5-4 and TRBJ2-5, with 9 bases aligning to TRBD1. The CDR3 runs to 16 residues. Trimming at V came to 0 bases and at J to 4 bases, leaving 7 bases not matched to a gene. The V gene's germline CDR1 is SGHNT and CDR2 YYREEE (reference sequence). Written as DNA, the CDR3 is TGTGCCAGCAGCTTGGGGCCCGGACAGGGGTCAGAGACCCAGTACTTC. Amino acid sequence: CASSLGPGQGSETQYF.

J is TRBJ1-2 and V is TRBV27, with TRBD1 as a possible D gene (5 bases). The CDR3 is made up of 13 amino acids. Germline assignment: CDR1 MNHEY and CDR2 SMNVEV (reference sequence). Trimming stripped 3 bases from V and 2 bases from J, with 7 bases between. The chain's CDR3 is CASSFWDNYGYTF. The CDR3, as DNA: TGTGCCAGCAGTTTCTGGGACAACTATGGCTACACCTTC.

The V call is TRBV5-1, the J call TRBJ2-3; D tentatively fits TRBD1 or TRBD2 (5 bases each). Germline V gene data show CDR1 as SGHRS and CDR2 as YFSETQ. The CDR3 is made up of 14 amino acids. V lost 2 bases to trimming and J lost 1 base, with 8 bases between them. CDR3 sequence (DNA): TGCGCCAGCAGCTTTTTGGGGGGCACAGATACGCAGTATTTT. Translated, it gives CASSFLGGTDTQYF.

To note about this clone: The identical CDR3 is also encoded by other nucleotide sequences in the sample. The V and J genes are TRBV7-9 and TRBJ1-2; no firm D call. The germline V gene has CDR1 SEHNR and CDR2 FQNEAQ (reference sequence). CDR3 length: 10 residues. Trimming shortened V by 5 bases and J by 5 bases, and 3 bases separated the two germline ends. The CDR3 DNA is TGTGCCAGCAGCCTTTATGGCTACACCTTC. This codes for CASSLYGYTF.

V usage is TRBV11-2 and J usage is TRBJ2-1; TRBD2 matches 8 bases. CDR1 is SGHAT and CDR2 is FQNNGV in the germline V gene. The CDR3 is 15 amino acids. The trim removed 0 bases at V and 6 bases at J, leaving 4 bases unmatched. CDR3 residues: CASSLDSGTINEQFF. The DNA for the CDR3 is TGTGCCAGCAGCTTAGATAGCGGGACAATCAATGAGCAGTTCTTC.

CDR3 amino acids: CASSPLLKYSYNEQFF. CDR3 nucleotides: TGTGCCAGCAGCCCCCTTTTAAAGTACTCCTACAATGAGCAGTTCTTC. The V and J genes are TRBV5-8 and TRBJ2-1; no reliable D call. Germline V gene data show CDR1 as SGHTS and CDR2 as YDEGEE. This CDR3 has 16 residues. The V gene lost 4 bases and the J gene lost 0 bases, with 14 bases spanning the gap.

CDR3 amino acids: CASSITGEKLFF. CDR3 coding DNA: TGTGCCAGCTCGATTACAGGGGAAAAACTGTTTTTT. V gene TRBV7-9 combines with J gene TRBJ1-4, with a tentative D call TRBD1 (6 bases). Germline CDR1 and CDR2: SEHNR and FQNEAQ (reference sequence). V lost 8 bases and J 8 bases, leaving 12 bases between the germline ends. The CDR3 covers 12 residues.

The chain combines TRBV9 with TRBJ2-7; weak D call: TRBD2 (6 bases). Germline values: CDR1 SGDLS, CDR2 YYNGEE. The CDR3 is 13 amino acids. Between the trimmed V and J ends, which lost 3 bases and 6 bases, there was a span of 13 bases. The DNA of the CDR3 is TGTGCCAGCAGCGCCCGACTAGTTGGCGAGCAGTACTTC. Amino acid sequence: CASSARLVGEQYF.

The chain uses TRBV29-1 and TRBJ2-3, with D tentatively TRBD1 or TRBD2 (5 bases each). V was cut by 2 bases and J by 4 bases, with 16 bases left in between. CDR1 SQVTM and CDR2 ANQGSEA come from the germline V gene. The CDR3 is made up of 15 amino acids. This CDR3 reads CSVEKLGTVADTQYF. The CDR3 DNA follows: TGCAGCGTTGAAAAGCTCGGGACGGTGGCAGATACGCAGTATTTT.

As DNA, the CDR3 is TGTGCCAGCACCCTGGACTGGCAAGAGACCCAGTACTTC. This gives the protein CASTLDWQETQYF. The rearrangement uses TRBV6-1 and TRBJ2-5; D is possibly TRBD2 (5 bases). The CDR3 consists of 13 residues. From germline, CDR1 is MNHNS and CDR2 SASEGT. Trimming took off 7 bases at V and 2 bases at J, with 11 bases between the two ends.

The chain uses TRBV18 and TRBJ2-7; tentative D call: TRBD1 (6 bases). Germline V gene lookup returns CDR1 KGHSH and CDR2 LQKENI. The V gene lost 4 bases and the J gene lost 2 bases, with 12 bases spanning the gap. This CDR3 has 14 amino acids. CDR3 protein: CASSLSGQTYEQYF. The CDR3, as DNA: TGTGCCAGCTCACTCTCAGGACAGACCTACGAGCAGTACTTC.

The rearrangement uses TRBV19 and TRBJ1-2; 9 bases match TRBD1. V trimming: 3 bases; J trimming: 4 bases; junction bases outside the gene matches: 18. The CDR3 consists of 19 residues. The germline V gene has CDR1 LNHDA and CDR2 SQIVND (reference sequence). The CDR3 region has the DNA TGTGCCAGTAGTATCCTCGGCCGGGACAGGGATTGGGGCTTCTATGGCTACACCTTC. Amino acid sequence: CASSILGRDRDWGFYGYTF.

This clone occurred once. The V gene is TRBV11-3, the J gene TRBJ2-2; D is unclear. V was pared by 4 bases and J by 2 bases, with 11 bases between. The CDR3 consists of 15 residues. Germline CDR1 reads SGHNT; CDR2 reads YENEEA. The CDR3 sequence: CASSSPTDNTGELFF. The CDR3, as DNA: TGTGCCAGCAGCTCCCCGACGGATAACACCGGGGAGCTGTTTTTT.

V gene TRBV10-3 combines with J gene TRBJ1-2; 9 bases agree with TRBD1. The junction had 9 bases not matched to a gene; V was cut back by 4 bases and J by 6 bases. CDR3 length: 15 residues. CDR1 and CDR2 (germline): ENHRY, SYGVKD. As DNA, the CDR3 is TGTGCCATCAGTGGAACCGGGACAGGGTTGAATGGCTACACCTTC. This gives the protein CAISGTGTGLNGYTF.